This T cell receptor beta chain was retrieved from a study of blood T cell repertoires in COVID-19. Across the study: Both acute and convalescent COVID-19 samples were obtained from the United States, Italy and Spain.

The CDR3 has 14 residues. In germline, CDR1 is GTSNPN, CDR2 SVGIG (reference sequence). V lost 1 base and J lost 5; bases outside the gene matches: 7. The table came from immunoSEQ multiplex PCR; TCRdb's copy has only in-frame clones and leaves some out. The sample has about 40,000 clones, 88% seen once; the top ten hold less than 3%. The clonotype comes from a human donor in a cohort sampled during active COVID-19. Source material: peripheral blood. The chain combines TRBV30 with TRBJ1-1; 7 bases align to TRBD1. The CDR3 spells CAWSATGLWTEAFF. Written as DNA, the CDR3 is TGTGCCTGGAGTGCGACAGGGCTTTGGACTGAAGCTTTCTTT.